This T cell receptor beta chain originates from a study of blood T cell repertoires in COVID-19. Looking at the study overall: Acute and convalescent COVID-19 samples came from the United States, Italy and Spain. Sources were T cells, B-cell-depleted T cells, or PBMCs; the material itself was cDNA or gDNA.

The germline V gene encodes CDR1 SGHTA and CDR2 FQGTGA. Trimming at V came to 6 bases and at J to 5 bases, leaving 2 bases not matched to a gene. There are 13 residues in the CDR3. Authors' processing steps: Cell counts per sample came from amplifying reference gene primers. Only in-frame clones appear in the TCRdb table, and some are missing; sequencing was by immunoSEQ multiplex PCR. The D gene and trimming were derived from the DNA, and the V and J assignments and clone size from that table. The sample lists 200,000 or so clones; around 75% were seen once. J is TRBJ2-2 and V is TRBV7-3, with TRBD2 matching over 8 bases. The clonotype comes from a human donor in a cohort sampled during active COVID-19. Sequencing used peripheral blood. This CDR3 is CASRAGETGELFF. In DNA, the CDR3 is TGTGCCAGCAGAGCGGGGGAGACCGGGGAGCTGTTTTTT.